This T cell receptor (beta chain) is from a study of spatial heterogeneity in lung cancer. Study-wide context: Untreated early-stage non-small cell lung cancer patients, roughly 75 in total, were the donors. Broader study findings: Circulating ubiquitous expanded tumor TCRs were observed more frequently at resection than at follow-up.

The time point denotes: blood at routine non-recurrence follow-up after resection. Frozen PBMC, nontumor lung or tumor provided whole RNA, which was sequenced unsorted. TCRdb re-analysed the 5' RACE reads in MiXCR, keeping a single row per CDR3 protein. The table includes approximately 110,000 distinct CDR3 sequences, 10% to 12% detected once. As for this clonotype: Its antigen is not known.

Trimming shortened V by 0 bases and J by 13 bases, and 15 bases separated the two germline ends. This CDR3 region has 13 residues. Germline V lookup: CDR1 LNHNV, CDR2 YYDKDF (reference sequence). This sample comprised PBMCs, obtained at follow-up. This TCR derives from a female donor with early-stage non-small cell lung cancer. The gene calls are TRBV15 and TRBJ1-2; D gene unclear. The CDR3 DNA reads as TGTGCCACCAGCAGAGATCGGGAATTTCGAGGCACCTTC. Translation gives CATSRDREFRGTF.